The present T cell receptor (beta chain) was sequenced within a study of vaccination and CD4 T cells after COVID-19. In the study overall: Convalescent patients gave post-COVID blood a median approximately 100 days post-diagnosis, range 35 to 161. Overall study findings and caveats: Among convalescent patients, a median roughly 88% of reactive clones emerged only after vaccination. Vaccine-specific clones in convalescent patients were spike mono-reactive in 304 of 307 cases.

The CDR3 runs to 13 residues. Between the trimmed V and J ends, which lost 7 bases and 8 bases, there was a span of 17 bases. Germline V lookup: CDR1 ENHRY, CDR2 SYGVKD. Sequence data for DNA of cultured CD4+ T cells were generated by the Oncomine TCR Beta short-read assay. TCRdb redid the calling of the PCR reads with MiXCR, one entry per CDR3 protein. This table holds more than 5,500 distinct CDR3 sequences, about 30% found once. In regard to this clonotype: Its antigen is undetermined.

Indicated treatment: approximately nine-day PBMC culture with coronavirus spike peptide pools or control peptides (ViraFEST assay). Gathered ahead of the COVID-19 pandemic (2011-2018) were the CD4+ T cells of the unexposed donor. This chain uses TRBV10-3 with TRBJ1-2; D might be TRBD1 (6 bases). Material: CD4+ T cells from blood, cultured in vitro. The sequence came from a human donor in good health. The CDR3 coding sequence is TGTGCCATCACCCCTGGGGGCGCGGACGGCTACACCTTC. It codes for CAITPGGADGYTF.